This T cell receptor beta chain is drawn from a study of T-cell memory formation after mild COVID-19. General study results and limits: Contracting clones from day 15 to 85 had balanced CD4/CD8; later expanders favoured CD4+. A subset of responding clones appeared in pre-infection memory, suggesting cross-reactive memory joined.

As concerns this clonotype: Its antigen is unidentified.

One entry per CDR3 protein results from TCRdb running MiXCR on the 5' RACE reads. The sample has about 210,000 distinct CDR3 sequences, around 25% seen once; the top ten hold 10% to 12%. Per the germline V gene, CDR1 is MNHEY and CDR2 is SMNVEV (reference sequence). CDR3 length: 14 amino acids. Trimming cost V 6 bases and J 2 bases; bases outside gene matches: 7. V gene TRBV27 combines with J gene TRBJ2-7, with 7 bases lining up with TRBD2. The specimen was PBMCs or a T cell subset sorted from them (not recorded which). The clonotype was recovered from an adult woman who had mild COVID-19 (a few samples of this study predate the infection). Cell type and time point are not known. In nucleotides, the CDR3 is TGTGCCAGCAGCCTGGCGGGAGTAACCTACGAGCAGTACTTC. Protein product: CASSLAGVTYEQYF.